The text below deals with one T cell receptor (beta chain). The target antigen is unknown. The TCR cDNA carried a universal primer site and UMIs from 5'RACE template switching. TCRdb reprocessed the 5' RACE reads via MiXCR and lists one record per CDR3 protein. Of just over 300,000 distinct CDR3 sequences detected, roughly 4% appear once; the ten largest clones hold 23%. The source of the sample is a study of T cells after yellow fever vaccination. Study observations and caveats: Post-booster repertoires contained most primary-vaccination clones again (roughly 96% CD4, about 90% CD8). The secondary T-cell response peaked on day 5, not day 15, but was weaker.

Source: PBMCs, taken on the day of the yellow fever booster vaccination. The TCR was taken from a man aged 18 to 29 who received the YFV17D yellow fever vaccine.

As DNA, the CDR3 is TGTGCCAGCTCACCTTACCGGGGTCTCACCGGGACCCAGTACTTC. This codes for CASSPYRGLTGTQYF. This chain connects TRBV18 to TRBJ2-5, with D possibly matching TRBD2 (5 bases). This CDR3 is built from 15 residues. Germline loops: CDR1 KGHSH, CDR2 LQKENI. Trimming took off 3 bases at V and 7 bases at J, with 18 bases between the two ends.